This is a list of T cell receptor beta chains from one sample in a study of radiation and T cells in renal cell carcinoma. Sequencing used immunoSEQ multiplex PCR; TCRdb keeps in-frame clones, though not all of them. In the table there are about 18,000 clones, roughly three fifths of which are singletons. Sequenced here: tumor tissue, sampled from a patient whose treatment was nephrectomy without radiotherapy. The receptors stem from a man between 45 and 60 years old with renal cell carcinoma. The CDR3 runs from the conserved cysteine through the conserved F or W. Fields, in order: J gene, V gene, clone size, CDR3 protein. A clone size is listed for some rows: how often the clone was seen (once, few, many), or a class if it is expanded.

>TRBJ1-5|TRBV19|medium-sized
CASRPWASNQPQHF
>TRBJ2-3|TRBV10-3|.
CAIRDFTTDTQYF
>TRBJ1-4|TRBV5-1|.
CASREVSNEKLFF
>TRBJ1-1|TRBV18|.
CASSPGRPGANTEAFF
>TRBJ1-1|TRBV4-3|.
CASSQYGGATEAFF
>TRBJ1-4|TRBV6-5|.
CASRVIATNEKLFF
>TRBJ2-1|TRBV7-9|.
CASSLVRGEQFF
>TRBJ2-3|TRBV5-4|many
CASSPARPSGYTQYF
>TRBJ2-3|TRBV2|.
CASSVTGGTDTQYF
>TRBJ2-2|TRBV11-3|.
CASSPDGGAGELFF
>TRBJ1-6|TRBV7-3|.
CASSLCWLYPSSYNSPLHF
>TRBJ2-6|TRBV2|.
CAGQGNRANVLTF
>TRBJ2-7|TRBV5-6|many
CASRNGLDEQYF
>TRBJ2-5|TRBV7-6|.
CASSLAVLEETQYF
>TRBJ1-1|TRBV9|.
CASSVAWGADTEAFF
>TRBJ2-1|TRBV9|.
CASSRSGTGSAEQFF
>TRBJ2-7|TRBV18|few
CASSSGQFYEQYF
>TRBJ1-4|TRBV5-5|.
CASSLGGQGAEKLFF
>TRBJ1-2|TRBV2|many
CASSATGDYGYTF
>TRBJ2-1|TRBV19|medium-sized
CASSMALYNEQFF
>TRBJ1-6|TRBV19|few
CASRTDGSNSPLHF
>TRBJ1-2|TRBV30|.
CAWSPSGLNYGYTF
>TRBJ2-6|TRBV18|.
CASSPGANVLTF
>TRBJ2-1|TRBV4-2|few
CASSPGLAGSYNEQFF
>TRBJ2-4|TRBV28|.
CASSLGRWRNIQYF
>TRBJ2-2|TRBV5-1|.
CASTVTNTGELFF
>TRBJ1-3|TRBV6-1|.
CASSEGGSYRNTIYF
>TRBJ1-1|TRBV11-2|.
CASSFPGANTEAFF